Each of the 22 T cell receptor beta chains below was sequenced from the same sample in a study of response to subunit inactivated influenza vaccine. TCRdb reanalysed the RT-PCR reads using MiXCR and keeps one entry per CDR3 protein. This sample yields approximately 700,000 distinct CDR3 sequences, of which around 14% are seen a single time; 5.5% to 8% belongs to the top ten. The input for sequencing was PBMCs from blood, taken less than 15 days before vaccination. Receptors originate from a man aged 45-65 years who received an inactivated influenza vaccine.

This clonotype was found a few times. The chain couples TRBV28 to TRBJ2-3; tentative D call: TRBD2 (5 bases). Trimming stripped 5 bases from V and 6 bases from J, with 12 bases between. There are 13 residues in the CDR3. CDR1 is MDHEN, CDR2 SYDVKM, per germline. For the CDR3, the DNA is TGTGCCAGCAGTATAAGCGGAGTGGATACGCAGTATTTT. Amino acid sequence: CASSISGVDTQYF.

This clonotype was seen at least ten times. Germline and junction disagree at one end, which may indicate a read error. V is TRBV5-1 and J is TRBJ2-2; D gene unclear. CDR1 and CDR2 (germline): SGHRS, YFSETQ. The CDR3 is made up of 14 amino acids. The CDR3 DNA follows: TGTGCCAGCAGTTTGGCCAGTAACACCGGGGAGCTGTTTTTT. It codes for CASSLASNTGELFF.

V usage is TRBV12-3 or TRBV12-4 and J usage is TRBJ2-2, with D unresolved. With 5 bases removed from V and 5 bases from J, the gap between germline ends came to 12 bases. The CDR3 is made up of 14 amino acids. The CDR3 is CASSVPLGTGELFF. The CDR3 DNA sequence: TGTGCCAGCAGTGTGCCTTTGGGAACCGGGGAGCTGTTTTTT.

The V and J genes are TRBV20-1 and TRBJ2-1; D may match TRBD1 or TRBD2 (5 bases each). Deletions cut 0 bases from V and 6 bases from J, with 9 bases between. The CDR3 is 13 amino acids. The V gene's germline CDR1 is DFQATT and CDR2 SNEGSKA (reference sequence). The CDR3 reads CSARDWGINEQFF. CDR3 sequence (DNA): TGCAGTGCTAGAGATTGGGGGATCAATGAGCAGTTCTTC.

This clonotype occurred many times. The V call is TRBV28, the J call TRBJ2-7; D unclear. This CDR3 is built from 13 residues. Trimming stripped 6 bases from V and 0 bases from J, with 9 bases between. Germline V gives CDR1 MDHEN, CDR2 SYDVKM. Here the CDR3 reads CASRKGNSYEQYF. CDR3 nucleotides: TGTGCCAGCAGGAAAGGCAACTCCTACGAGCAGTACTTC.

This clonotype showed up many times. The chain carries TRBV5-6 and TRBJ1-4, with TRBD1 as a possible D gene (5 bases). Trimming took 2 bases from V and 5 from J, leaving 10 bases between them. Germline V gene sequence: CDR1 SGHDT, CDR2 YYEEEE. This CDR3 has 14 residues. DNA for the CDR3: TGTGCCAGCAGCTTCGGGACCGAGAATGAAAAACTGTTTTTT. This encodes CASSFGTENEKLFF. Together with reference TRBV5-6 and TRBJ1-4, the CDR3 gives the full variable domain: DAGVTQSPTHLIKTRGQQVTLRCSPKSGHDTVSWYQQALGQGPQFIFQYYEEEERQRGNFPDRFSGHQFPNYSSELNVNALLLGDSALYLCASSFGTENEKLFFGSGTQLSVL.

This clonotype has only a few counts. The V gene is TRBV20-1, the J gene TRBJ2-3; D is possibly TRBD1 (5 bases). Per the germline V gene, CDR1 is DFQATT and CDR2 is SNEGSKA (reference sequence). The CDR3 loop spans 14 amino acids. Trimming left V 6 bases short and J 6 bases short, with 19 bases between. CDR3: CSALLTGKADTQYF. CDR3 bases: TGCAGTGCGTTACTAACAGGAAAAGCGGATACGCAGTATTTT.

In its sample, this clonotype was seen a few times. The CDR3 region has the DNA TGTGCCAGCAGCCCGCGGGACAGCCCCTACGAGCAGTACTTC. The encoded protein is CASSPRDSPYEQYF. The genes are TRBV13 and TRBJ2-7; possibly TRBD1 for D (7 bases). The germline V gene has CDR1 PRHDT and CDR2 FYEKMQ (reference sequence). V was shortened by 5 bases and J by 2 bases, with 13 bases between the two germline ends. The CDR3 contains 14 residues.

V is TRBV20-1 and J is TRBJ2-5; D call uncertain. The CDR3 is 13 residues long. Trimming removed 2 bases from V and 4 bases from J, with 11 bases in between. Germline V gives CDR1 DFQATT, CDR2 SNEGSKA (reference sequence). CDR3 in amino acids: CSARYIAGETQYF. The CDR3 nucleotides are TGCAGTGCTAGATACATTGCTGGAGAGACCCAGTACTTC.

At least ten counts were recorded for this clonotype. CDR3 protein: CASSLVGLVQETQYF. For the CDR3, the DNA is TGTGCCAGCAGCTTAGTGGGACTAGTCCAAGAGACCCAGTACTTC. The V gene is TRBV7-2, the J gene TRBJ2-5; 8 nucleotides align to TRBD2. Trimming at V came to 1 base and at J to 1 base, leaving 2 bases not matched to a gene. The CDR3 extends over 15 amino acids. CDR1 SGHTA and CDR2 FQGNSA come from the germline V gene.

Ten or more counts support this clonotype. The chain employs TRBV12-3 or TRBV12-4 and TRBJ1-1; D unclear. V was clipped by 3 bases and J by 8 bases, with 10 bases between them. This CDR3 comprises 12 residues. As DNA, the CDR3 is TGTGCCAGCAGTTTCGGAGGCTACGAAGCTTTCTTT. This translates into CASSFGGYEAFF.

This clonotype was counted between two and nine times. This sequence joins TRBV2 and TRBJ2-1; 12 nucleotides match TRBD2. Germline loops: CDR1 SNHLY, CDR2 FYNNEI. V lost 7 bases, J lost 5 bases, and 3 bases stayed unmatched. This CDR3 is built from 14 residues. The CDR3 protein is CASIGLAGNNEQFF. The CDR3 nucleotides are TGTGCCAGCATAGGACTAGCGGGAAACAATGAGCAGTTCTTC.

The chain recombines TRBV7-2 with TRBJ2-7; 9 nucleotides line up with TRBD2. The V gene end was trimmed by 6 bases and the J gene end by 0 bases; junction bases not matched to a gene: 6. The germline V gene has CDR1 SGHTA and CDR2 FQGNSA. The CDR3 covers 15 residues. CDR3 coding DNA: TGTGCCAGCAGTGGGACTAGCATGAGCTCCTACGAGCAGTACTTC. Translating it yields CASSGTSMSSYEQYF. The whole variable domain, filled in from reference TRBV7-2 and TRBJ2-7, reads GAGVSQSPSNKVTEKGKDVELRCDPISGHTALYWYRQSLGQGLEFLIYFQGNSAPDKSGLPSDRFSAERTGGSVSTLTIQRTQQEDSAVYLCASSGTSMSSYEQYFGPGTRLTVT.

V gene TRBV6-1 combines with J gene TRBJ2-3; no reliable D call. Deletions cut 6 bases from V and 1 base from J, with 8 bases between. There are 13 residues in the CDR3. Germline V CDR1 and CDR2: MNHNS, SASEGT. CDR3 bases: TGTGCCAGCAGCGGCTGGGGCACAGATACGCAGTATTTT. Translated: CASSGWGTDTQYF.

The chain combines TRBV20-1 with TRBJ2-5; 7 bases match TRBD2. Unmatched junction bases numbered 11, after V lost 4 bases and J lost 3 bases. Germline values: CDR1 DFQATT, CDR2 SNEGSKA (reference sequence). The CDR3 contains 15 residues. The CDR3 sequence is CSATGGSSGKETQYF. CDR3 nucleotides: TGCAGTGCTACTGGGGGATCTAGCGGTAAAGAGACCCAGTACTTC.

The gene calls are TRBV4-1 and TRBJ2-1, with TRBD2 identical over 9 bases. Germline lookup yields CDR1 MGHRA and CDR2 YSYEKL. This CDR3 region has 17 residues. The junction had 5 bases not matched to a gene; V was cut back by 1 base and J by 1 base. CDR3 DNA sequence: TGCGCCAGCAGCCAAGCCCCGGCGGGAGGGTCCTACAATGAGCAGTTCTTC. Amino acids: CASSQAPAGGSYNEQFF.

The CDR3 DNA is TGTGCCAGTAAAGGTCAGGGAAGGACCGGGGAGCTGTTTTTT. Its protein product is CASKGQGRTGELFF. V usage is TRBV19 and J usage is TRBJ2-2; possible D gene TRBD1, 5 bases. This CDR3 contains 14 residues. Germline assignment: CDR1 LNHDA and CDR2 SQIVND (reference sequence). Deletions cut 7 bases from V and 5 bases from J, with 14 bases between.

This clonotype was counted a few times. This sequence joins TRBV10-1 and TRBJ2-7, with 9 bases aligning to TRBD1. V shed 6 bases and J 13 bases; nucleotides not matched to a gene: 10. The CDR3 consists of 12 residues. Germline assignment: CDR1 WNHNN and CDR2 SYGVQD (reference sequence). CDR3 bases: TGCGCCAGCAGCTCCGGGACAGGGAACCCCTACTTC. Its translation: CASSSGTGNPYF.

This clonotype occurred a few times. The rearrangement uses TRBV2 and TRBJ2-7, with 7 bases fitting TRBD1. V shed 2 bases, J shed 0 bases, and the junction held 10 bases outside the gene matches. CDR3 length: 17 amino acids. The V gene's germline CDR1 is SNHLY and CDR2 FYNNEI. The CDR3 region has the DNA TGTGCCAGCAGTGAAACCTTCGACAGGGCCTACTCCTACGAGCAGTACTTC. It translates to CASSETFDRAYSYEQYF.

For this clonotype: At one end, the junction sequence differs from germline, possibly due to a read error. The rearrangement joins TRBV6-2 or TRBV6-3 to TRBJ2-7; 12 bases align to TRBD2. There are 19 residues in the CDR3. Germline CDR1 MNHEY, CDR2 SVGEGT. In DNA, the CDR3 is TGTGCCAGCGGTTACGTTTATCCGACTAGCGGGAGTCGGGGGTACGAGCAGTACTTC. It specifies CASGYVYPTSGSRGYEQYF.

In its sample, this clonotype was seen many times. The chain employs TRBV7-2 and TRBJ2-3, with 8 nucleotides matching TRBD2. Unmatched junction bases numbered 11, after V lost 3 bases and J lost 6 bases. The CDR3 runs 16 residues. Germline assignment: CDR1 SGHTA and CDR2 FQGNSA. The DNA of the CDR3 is TGTGCCAGCAGCTTTTGGTTCGGGGGGGACTCCGATACGCAGTATTTT. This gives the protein CASSFWFGGDSDTQYF.

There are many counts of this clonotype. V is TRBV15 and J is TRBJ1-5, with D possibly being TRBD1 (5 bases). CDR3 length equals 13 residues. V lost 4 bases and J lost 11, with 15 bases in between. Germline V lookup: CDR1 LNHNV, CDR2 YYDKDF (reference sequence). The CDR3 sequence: CATSNRLSRTQHF. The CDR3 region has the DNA TGTGCCACCAGCAACAGGCTTAGTCGGACCCAGCATTTT.